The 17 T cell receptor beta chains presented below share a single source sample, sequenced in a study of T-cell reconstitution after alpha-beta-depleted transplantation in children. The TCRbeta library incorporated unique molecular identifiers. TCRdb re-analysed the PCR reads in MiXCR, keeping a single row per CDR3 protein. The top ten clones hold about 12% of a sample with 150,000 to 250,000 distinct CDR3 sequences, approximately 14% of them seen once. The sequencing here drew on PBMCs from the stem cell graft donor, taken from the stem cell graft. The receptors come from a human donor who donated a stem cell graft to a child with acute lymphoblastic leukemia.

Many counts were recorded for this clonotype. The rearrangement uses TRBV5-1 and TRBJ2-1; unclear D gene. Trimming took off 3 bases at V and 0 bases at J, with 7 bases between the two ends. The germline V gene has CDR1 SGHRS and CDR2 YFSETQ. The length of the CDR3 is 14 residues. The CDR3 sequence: CASSWPSSYNEQFF. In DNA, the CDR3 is TGCGCCAGCAGCTGGCCGAGCTCCTACAATGAGCAGTTCTTC.

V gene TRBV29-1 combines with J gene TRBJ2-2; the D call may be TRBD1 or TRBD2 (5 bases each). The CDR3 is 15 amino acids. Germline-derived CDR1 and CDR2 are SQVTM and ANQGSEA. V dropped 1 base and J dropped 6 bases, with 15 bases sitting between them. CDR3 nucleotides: TGCAGCGTTGAAGTGGCAGGGCGGGTAGCCGGGGAGCTGTTTTTT. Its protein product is CSVEVAGRVAGELFF.

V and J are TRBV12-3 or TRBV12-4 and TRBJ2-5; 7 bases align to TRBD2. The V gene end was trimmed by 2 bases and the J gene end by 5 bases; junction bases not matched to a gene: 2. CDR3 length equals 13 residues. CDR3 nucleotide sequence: TGTGCCAGCAGTTTATCGGGAGGCGAGACCCAGTACTTC. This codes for CASSLSGGETQYF.

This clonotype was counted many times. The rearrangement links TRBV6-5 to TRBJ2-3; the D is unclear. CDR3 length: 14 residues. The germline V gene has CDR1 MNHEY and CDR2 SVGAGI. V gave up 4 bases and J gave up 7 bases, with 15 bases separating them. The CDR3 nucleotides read TGTGCCAGCAGTTGGAACCGTGGACCAAATACGCAGTATTTT. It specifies CASSWNRGPNTQYF.

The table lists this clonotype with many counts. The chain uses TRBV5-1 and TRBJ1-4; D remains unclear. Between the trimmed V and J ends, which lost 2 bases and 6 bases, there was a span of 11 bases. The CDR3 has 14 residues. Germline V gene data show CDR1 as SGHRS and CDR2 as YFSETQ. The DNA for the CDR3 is TGCGCCAGCAGCTTCGGTGGGGTAGATGAAAAACTGTTTTTT. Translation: CASSFGGVDEKLFF.

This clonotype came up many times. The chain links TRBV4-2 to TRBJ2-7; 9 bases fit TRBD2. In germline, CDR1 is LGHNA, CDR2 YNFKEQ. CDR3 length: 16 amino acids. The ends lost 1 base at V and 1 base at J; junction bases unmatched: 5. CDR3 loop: CASSQGLAVASYEQYF. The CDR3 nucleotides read TGTGCCAGCAGCCAAGGACTAGCGGTAGCGTCCTACGAGCAGTACTTC.

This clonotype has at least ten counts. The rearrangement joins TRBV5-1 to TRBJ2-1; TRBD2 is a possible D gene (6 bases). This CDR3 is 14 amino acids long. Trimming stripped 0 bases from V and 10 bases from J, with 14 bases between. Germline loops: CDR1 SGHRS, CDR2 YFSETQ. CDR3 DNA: TGCGCCAGCAGCTTGGGGACTATGTCAAAGGAGCAGTTCTTC. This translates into CASSLGTMSKEQFF.

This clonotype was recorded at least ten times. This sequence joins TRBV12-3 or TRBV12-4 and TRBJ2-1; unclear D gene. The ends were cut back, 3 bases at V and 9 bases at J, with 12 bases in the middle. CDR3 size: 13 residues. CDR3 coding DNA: TGTGCCAGCAGTTTGGAGTCACGCGGTGAGCAGTTCTTC. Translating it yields CASSLESRGEQFF.

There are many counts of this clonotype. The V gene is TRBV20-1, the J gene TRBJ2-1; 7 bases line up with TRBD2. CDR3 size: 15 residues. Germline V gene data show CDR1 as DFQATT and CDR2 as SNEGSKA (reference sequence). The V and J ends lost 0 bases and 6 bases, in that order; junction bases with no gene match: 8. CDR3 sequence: CSARDAAGDRNEQFF. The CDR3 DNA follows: TGCAGTGCTAGAGATGCGGCGGGAGACCGCAATGAGCAGTTCTTC.

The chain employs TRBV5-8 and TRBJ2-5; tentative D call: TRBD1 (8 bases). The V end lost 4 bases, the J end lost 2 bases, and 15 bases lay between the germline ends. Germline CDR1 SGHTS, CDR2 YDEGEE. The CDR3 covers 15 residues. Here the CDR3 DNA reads TGTGCCAGCAGCGGAGCGGGGACAGGTCAAGAGACCCAGTACTTC. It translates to CASSGAGTGQETQYF.

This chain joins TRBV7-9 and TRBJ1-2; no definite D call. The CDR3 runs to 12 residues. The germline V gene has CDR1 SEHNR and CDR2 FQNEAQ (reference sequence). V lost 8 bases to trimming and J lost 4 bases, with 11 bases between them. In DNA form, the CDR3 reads TGTGCCAGCCGAGGAAGCACCTATGGCTACACCTTC. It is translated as CASRGSTYGYTF.

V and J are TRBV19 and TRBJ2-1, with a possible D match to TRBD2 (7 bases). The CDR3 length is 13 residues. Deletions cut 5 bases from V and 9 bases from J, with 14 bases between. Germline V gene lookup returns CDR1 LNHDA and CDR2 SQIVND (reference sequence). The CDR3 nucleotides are TGTGCCAGTAGTTCGGAGGGGGGGGCTGAGCAGTTCTTC. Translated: CASSSEGGAEQFF.

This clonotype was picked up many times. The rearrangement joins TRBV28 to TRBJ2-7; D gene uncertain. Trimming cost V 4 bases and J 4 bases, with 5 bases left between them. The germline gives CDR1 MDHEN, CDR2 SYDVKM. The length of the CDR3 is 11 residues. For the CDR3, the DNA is TGTGCCAGCAGTTCCCCATACGAGCAGTACTTC. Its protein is CASSSPYEQYF.

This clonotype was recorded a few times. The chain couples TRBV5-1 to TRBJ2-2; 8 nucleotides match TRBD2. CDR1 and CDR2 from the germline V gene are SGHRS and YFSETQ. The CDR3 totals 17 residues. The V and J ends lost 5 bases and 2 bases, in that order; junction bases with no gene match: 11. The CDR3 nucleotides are TGCGCCAGCAGGTCTACCTACCGGGAGGGCAACACCGGGGAGCTGTTTTTT. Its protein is CASRSTYREGNTGELFF.

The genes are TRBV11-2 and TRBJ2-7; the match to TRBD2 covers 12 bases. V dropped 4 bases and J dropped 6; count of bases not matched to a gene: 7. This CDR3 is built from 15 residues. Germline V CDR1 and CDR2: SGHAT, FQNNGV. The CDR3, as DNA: TGTGCCAGCAGCTCCCTAGCGGGAGGGCCATTCGAGCAGTACTTC. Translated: CASSSLAGGPFEQYF. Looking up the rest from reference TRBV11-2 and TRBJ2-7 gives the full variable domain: EAGVAQSPRYKIIEKRQSVAFWCNPISGHATLYWYQQILGQGPKLLIQFQNNGVVDDSQLPKDRFSAERLKGVDSTLKIQPAKLEDSAVYLCASSSLAGGPFEQYFGPGTRLTVT.

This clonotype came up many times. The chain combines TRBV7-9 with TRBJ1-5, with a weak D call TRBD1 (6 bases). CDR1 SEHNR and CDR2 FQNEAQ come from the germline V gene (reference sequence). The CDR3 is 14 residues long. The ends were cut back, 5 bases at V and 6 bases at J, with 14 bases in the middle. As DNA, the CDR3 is TGTGCCAGCAGCCAAGGGACATCGGGTCAGCCCCAGCATTTT. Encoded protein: CASSQGTSGQPQHF.

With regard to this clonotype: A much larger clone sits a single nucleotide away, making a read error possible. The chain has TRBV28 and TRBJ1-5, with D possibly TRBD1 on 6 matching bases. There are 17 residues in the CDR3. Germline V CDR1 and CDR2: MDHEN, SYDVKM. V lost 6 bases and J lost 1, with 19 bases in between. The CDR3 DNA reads TGTGCCAGCAGCCGGGACACGGGATGGGGCAGCAATCAGCCCCAGCATTTT. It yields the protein CASSRDTGWGSNQPQHF.